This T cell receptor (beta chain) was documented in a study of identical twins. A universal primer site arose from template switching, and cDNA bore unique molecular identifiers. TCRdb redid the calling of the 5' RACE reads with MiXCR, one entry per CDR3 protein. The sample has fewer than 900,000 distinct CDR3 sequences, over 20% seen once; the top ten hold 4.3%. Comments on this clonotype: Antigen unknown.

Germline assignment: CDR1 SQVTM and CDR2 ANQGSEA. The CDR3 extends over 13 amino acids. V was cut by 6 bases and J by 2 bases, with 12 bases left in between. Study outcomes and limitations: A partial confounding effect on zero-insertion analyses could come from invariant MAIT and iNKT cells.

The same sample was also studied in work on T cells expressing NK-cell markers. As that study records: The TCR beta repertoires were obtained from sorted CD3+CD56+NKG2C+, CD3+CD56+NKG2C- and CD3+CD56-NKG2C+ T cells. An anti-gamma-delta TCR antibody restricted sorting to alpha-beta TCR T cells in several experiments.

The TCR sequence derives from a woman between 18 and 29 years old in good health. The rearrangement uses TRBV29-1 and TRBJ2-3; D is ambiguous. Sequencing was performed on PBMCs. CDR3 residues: CSVARTVTDTQYF. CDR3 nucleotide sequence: TGCAGCGTCGCTCGAACCGTCACAGATACGCAGTATTTT.